The 25 T cell receptor beta chains presented below share a single source sample, sequenced in a study of cytomegalovirus exposure and HLA in healthy donors. The PCR made use of 60 Vbeta and 13 Jbeta primers. TCRdb's copy holds only in-frame clones and misses some; the assay was immunoSEQ multiplex PCR. The sample holds roughly 120,000 clones, about 76% seen once. Sequenced: PBMCs. The receptor set was obtained from a woman aged 25 to 39 in good health and CMV-seronegative.

The V call is TRBV19, the J call TRBJ2-2; 8 bases fit TRBD2. Germline CDR1 LNHDA, CDR2 SQIVND (reference sequence). V lost 7 bases to trimming and J lost 4 bases; unmatched junction nucleotides: 8. The CDR3 is made up of 15 amino acids. CDR3 in DNA: TGTGCCAGTAACCCCGGGACTAGAATCACCGGGGAGCTGTTTTTT. Translating it yields CASNPGTRITGELFF. Filled out from reference TRBV19 and TRBJ2-2, the complete variable domain reads DGGITQSPKYLFRKEGQNVTLSCEQNLNHDAMYWYRQDPGQGLRLIYYSQIVNDFQKGDIAEGYSVSREKKESFPLTVTSAQKNPTAFYLCASNPGTRITGELFFGEGSRLTVL.

The chain links TRBV19 to TRBJ2-7, with D perhaps TRBD2 (6 bases). This CDR3 contains 13 residues. CDR1 is LNHDA, CDR2 SQIVND, per germline (reference sequence). V shed 5 bases and J shed 2 bases, with 10 bases lying between them. The CDR3 nucleotides read TGTGCCAGTAGTGCGGGGACCCCCTACGAGCAGTACTTC. This translates into CASSAGTPYEQYF.

The chain links TRBV2 to TRBJ2-1, with D tentatively TRBD2 (6 bases). V was shortened by 1 base and J by 7 bases, with 17 bases between the two germline ends. Germline loops: CDR1 SNHLY, CDR2 FYNNEI. The CDR3 contains 16 residues. CDR3 in DNA: TGTGCCAGCAGTGAAGGGGTGAGCGGAGGAGGGAATGAGCAGTTCTTC. Its translation is CASSEGVSGGGNEQFF.

The rearrangement uses TRBV5-1 and TRBJ2-1, with 11 bases matching TRBD2. The CDR3 covers 18 residues. Germline V lookup: CDR1 SGHRS, CDR2 YFSETQ. Losses at the gene ends were 3 bases for V and 3 bases for J; bases not matched to a gene: 11. The CDR3: CASSSRSPGTSGYNEQFF. The CDR3 DNA reads TGCGCCAGCAGCTCTCGAAGTCCCGGGACTAGCGGCTACAATGAGCAGTTCTTC.

The chain links TRBV6-6 to TRBJ2-2; the match to TRBD2 covers 7 bases. The CDR3 consists of 15 residues. V was pared by 4 bases and J by 1 base, with 3 bases of the junction left unmatched. Germline CDR1 MNHNY, CDR2 SVGAGI (reference sequence). The DNA for the CDR3 is TGTGCCAGCAGTTGGGGGGGGGAGAACACCGGGGAGCTGTTTTTT. Translating gives CASSWGGENTGELFF.

CDR3 sequence (DNA): TGTGCCAGCAGTTTGGGACTAGCGGGGCCATACAATGAGCAGTTCTTC. This translates into CASSLGLAGPYNEQFF. J is TRBJ2-1 and V is TRBV27; 13 positions agree with TRBD2. Trimming removed 3 bases from V and 4 bases from J; junction bases left unmatched: 3. The CDR3 loop spans 16 amino acids. Germline values: CDR1 MNHEY, CDR2 SMNVEV (reference sequence).

The J gene is TRBJ2-7, the V gene TRBV29-1; 9 bases are a match to TRBD2. The germline V gene encodes CDR1 SQVTM and CDR2 ANQGSEA. There are 16 residues in the CDR3. Germline trimming cut 1 base from V and 3 bases from J; bases unmatched to any gene: 10. CDR3 sequence: CSVEGGGTSTDYEQYF. The CDR3 nucleotides read TGCAGCGTTGAAGGAGGAGGGACTAGCACGGACTACGAGCAGTACTTC.

The J gene is TRBJ2-7, the V gene TRBV28; TRBD2 agrees at 7 bases. V was clipped by 3 bases and J by 0 bases; unmatched bases: 8. Per germline, CDR1 MDHEN and CDR2 SYDVKM. This CDR3 spans 16 amino acids. CDR3 nucleotides: TGTGCCAGCAGTTTGGGGAGGGCTAGGACCTCCTACGAGCAGTACTTC. It translates to CASSLGRARTSYEQYF.

The chain carries TRBV28 and TRBJ1-1; maybe TRBD1 (5 bases). The germline gives CDR1 MDHEN, CDR2 SYDVKM. V lost 6 bases, J lost 11 bases, and 16 bases lay in between. The CDR3 has 12 residues. The CDR3 bases are TGTGCCAGCAGCCGGCGCGGGGGGGAGGCTTTCTTT. This translates into CASSRRGGEAFF.

This chain uses TRBV5-1 with TRBJ2-3, with D tentatively TRBD2 (7 bases). The CDR3 length is 15 residues. Per the germline V gene, CDR1 is SGHRS and CDR2 is YFSETQ. The V and J ends lost 9 bases and 5 bases respectively, with 22 bases between them. CDR3 sequence (DNA): TGCGCCACCAGGGGAGGGACTCCCAAACAAGATACGCAGTATTTT. Its translation is CATRGGTPKQDTQYF.

The rearrangement joins TRBV4-1 to TRBJ1-3; D perhaps matches TRBD1 (6 bases). From germline, CDR1 is MGHRA and CDR2 YSYEKL. V was pared by 1 base and J by 6 bases, with 13 bases between. This CDR3 is built from 15 residues. The chain's CDR3 is CASSQVQGPSNTIYF. CDR3 in DNA: TGCGCCAGCAGCCAAGTACAGGGACCTTCAAACACCATATATTTT.

The chain links TRBV5-1 to TRBJ2-5, with a tentative D call TRBD1 (6 bases). Germline loops: CDR1 SGHRS, CDR2 YFSETQ. Trimming removed 3 bases at V and 1 base at J, with 13 bases between. The CDR3 has 15 residues. CDR3 sequence: CASSYGTSPQETQYF. CDR3 DNA: TGCGCCAGCAGCTATGGGACAAGCCCCCAAGAGACCCAGTACTTC.

This clone appeared once. V and J are TRBV5-1 and TRBJ2-1; D is perhaps TRBD2 (6 bases). This CDR3 spans 17 amino acids. Germline V gene lookup returns CDR1 SGHRS and CDR2 YFSETQ. V gave up 5 bases and J gave up 3 bases, with 21 bases separating them. The CDR3 nucleotides read TGCGCCAGCAGTCCAGCCCGGGTCAGGGAGGACTACAATGAGCAGTTCTTC. Amino acid sequence: CASSPARVREDYNEQFF.

The chain has TRBV6-1 and TRBJ2-2, with D maybe TRBD2 (6 bases). The CDR3 runs 15 residues. Germline CDR1 MNHNS, CDR2 SASEGT. Deletions cut 2 bases from V and 3 bases from J, with 10 bases between. The CDR3 is CASSERRDYTGELFF. CDR3 DNA sequence: TGTGCCAGCAGTGAAAGGAGGGACTACACCGGGGAGCTGTTTTTT.

V and J are TRBV9 and TRBJ1-1; D remains ambiguous. Trimming removed 3 bases at V and 5 bases at J, with 17 bases between. Germline assignment: CDR1 SGDLS and CDR2 YYNGEE. CDR3 size: 15 residues. CDR3 in amino acids: CASSAADSAGTEAFF. Here the CDR3 DNA reads TGTGCCAGCAGCGCCGCGGACTCGGCGGGGACTGAAGCTTTCTTT.

The CDR3 reads CASRRNNEQFF. The CDR3, as DNA: TGTGCCAGTAGGCGCAACAATGAGCAGTTCTTC. The chain is built from TRBV19 and TRBJ2-1; D is uncertain. The CDR3 covers 11 residues. The germline gives CDR1 LNHDA, CDR2 SQIVND (reference sequence). Trimming took 6 bases from V and 5 from J, leaving 5 bases between them.

The CDR3 bases are TGTGCCAGCAGTGACCGACTAGCGGGAGCCGGGGAGCTGTTTTTT. This sequence encodes CASSDRLAGAGELFF. The chain is built from TRBV6-6 and TRBJ2-2; TRBD2 agrees at 12 bases. The CDR3 runs 15 residues. From germline, CDR1 is MNHNY and CDR2 SVGAGI (reference sequence). Trimming removed 5 bases from V and 6 bases from J; junction bases left unmatched: 4.

The V and J genes are TRBV29-1 and TRBJ2-5; 8 bases match TRBD1. This CDR3 has 15 residues. The germline CDR1 and CDR2 sequences are SQVTM and ANQGSEA. Trimming removed 0 bases from V and 5 bases from J; junction bases left unmatched: 8. As DNA, the CDR3 is TGCAGCGTTGAAGATCGGCAGGGGGCATGGGAGACCCAGTACTTC. Translating it yields CSVEDRQGAWETQYF.

The rearrangement joins TRBV28 to TRBJ2-5; D is possibly TRBD2 (6 bases). V lost 5 bases and J lost 6, with 16 bases in between. CDR1 MDHEN and CDR2 SYDVKM come from the germline V gene. The CDR3 covers 14 residues. CDR3 loop: CASSPTPGAKTQYF. CDR3 DNA: TGTGCCAGCAGTCCAACACCGGGAGCGAAGACCCAGTACTTC.

The rearrangement links TRBV2 to TRBJ2-5; possibly TRBD1 for D (5 bases). Trimming removed 6 bases from V and 1 base from J, with 12 bases in between. Germline values: CDR1 SNHLY, CDR2 FYNNEI. The CDR3 sequence is 14 residues long. Here the CDR3 reads CASSMVGPQETQYF. Written as DNA, the CDR3 is TGTGCCAGCAGCATGGTGGGGCCCCAAGAGACCCAGTACTTC.

The V gene is TRBV9, the J gene TRBJ2-7; D perhaps matches TRBD2 (5 bases). The germline V gene encodes CDR1 SGDLS and CDR2 YYNGEE. The CDR3 covers 13 residues. V was pared by 2 bases and J by 5 bases, with 11 bases between. The CDR3 loop is CASSVGMAHEQYF. CDR3 bases: TGTGCCAGCAGCGTCGGGATGGCTCACGAGCAGTACTTC.

This chain links TRBV4-2 with TRBJ2-4, with 8 bases matching TRBD1. The CDR3 extends over 17 amino acids. The germline V gene has CDR1 LGHNA and CDR2 YNFKEQ. V shed 1 base, J shed 2 bases, and the junction held 7 bases outside the gene matches. This chain's CDR3 is CASSQADQGATKNIQYF. The CDR3 nucleotides read TGTGCCAGCAGCCAAGCAGATCAGGGGGCTACCAAAAACATTCAGTACTTC.

J is TRBJ1-6 and V is TRBV6-1, with no clear D. The CDR3 runs 13 residues. Trimming took off 3 bases at V and 7 bases at J, with 7 bases between the two ends. Germline CDR1 is MNHNS and CDR2 is SASEGT. CDR3 sequence: CASSDQRNSPLHF. The CDR3 coding sequence is TGTGCCAGCAGTGATCAGAGGAATTCACCCCTCCACTTT.

In this sample, this clone turned up once. The V and J genes are TRBV15 and TRBJ2-7, with 7 bases lining up with TRBD2. Germline V gene data show CDR1 as LNHNV and CDR2 as YYDKDF (reference sequence). This CDR3 spans 16 amino acids. Trimming cost V 0 bases and J 3 bases; bases outside gene matches: 8. The CDR3 coding sequence is TGTGCCACCAGCAGAGATCTGGAGACTAGCCGCTACGAGCAGTACTTC. This sequence encodes CATSRDLETSRYEQYF.

V usage is TRBV28 and J usage is TRBJ2-1, with D possibly matching TRBD2 (6 bases). The CDR3 length is 10 residues. V lost 11 bases to trimming and J lost 8 bases, with 10 bases between them. Germline V gene lookup returns CDR1 MDHEN and CDR2 SYDVKM. CDR3 bases: TGTGCCGCCGGGGAGGATGAGCAGTTCTTC. This sequence encodes CAAGEDEQFF.